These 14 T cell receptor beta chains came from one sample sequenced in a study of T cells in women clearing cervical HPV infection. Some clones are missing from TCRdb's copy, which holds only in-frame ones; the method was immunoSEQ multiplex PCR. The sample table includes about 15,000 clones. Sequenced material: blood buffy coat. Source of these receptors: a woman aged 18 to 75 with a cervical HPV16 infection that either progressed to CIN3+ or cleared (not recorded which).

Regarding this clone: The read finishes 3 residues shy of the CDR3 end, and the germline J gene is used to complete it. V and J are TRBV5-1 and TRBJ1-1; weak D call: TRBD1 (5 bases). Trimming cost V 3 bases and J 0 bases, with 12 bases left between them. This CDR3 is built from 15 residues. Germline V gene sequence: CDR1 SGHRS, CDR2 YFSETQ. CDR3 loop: CASSWSGAMNTEAFF. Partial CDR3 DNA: TGCGCCAGCAGCTGGAGCGGGGCGATGAACACTGAA. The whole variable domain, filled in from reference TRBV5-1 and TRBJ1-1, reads KAGVTQTPRYLIKTRGQQVTLSCSPISGHRSVSWYQQTPGQGLQFLFEYFSETQRNKGNFPGRFSGRQFSNSRSEMNVSTLELGDSALYLCASSWSGAMNTEAFFGQGTRLTVV.

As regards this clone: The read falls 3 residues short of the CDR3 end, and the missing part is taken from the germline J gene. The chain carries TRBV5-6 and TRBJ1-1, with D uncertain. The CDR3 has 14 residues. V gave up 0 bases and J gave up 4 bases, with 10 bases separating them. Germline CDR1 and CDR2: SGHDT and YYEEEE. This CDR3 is CASSLATLITEAFF. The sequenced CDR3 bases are TGTGCCAGCAGCTTGGCGACTCTTATCACTGAA.

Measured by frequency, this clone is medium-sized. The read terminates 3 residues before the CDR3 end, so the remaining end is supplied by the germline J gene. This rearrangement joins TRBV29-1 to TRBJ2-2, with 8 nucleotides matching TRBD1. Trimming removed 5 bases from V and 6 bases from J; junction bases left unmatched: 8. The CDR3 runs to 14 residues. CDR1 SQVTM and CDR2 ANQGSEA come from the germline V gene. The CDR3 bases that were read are TGCAGCGTTACTAGACAGGGGTTGGCCGGGGAG. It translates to CSVTRQGLAGE. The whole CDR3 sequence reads CSVTRQGLAGELFF.

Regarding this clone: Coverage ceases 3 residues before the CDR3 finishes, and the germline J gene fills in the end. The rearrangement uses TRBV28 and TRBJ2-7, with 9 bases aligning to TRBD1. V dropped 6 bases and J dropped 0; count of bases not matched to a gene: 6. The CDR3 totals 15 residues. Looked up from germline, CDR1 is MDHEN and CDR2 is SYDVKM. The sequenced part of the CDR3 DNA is TGTGCCAGCAGACAAGGGACAGGGTACTCCTACGAG. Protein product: CASRQGTGYSYE. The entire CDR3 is CASRQGTGYSYEQYF.

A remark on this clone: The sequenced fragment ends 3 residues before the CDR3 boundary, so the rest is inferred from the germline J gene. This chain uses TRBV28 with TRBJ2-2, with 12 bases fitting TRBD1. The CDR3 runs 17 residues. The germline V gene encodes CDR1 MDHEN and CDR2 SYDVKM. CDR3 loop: CASSSPRDRGRNSPLFF. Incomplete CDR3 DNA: TGTGCCAGCAGTTCGCCCCGGGACAGGGGGCGTAATTCACCG.

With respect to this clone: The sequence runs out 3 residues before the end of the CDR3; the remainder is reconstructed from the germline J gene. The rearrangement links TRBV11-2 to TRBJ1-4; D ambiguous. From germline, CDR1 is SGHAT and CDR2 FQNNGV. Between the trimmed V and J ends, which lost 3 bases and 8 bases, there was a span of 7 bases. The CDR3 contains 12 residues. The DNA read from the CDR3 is TGTGCCAGCAGCTTTTTAGTCGAAAAA. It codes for CASSFLVEK. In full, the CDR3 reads CASSFLVEKLFF.

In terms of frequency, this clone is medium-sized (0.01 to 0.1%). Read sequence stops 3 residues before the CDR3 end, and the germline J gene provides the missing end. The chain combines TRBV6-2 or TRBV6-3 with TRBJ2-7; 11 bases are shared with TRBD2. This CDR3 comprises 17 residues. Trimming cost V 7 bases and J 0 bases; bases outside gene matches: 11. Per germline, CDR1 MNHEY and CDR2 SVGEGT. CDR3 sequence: CASTTTSGNLFSYEQYF. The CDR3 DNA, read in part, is TGTGCCAGCACTACGACTAGCGGGAATCTCTTCTCCTACGAG.

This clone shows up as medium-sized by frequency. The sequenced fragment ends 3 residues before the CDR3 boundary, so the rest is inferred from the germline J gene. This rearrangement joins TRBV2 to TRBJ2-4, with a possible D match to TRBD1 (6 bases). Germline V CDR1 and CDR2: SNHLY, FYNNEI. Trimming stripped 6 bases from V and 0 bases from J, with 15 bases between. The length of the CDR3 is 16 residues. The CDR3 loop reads CASSDNRDLAKNIQYF. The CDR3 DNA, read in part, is TGTGCCAGCAGCGACAACAGGGATCTAGCCAAAAACATT.

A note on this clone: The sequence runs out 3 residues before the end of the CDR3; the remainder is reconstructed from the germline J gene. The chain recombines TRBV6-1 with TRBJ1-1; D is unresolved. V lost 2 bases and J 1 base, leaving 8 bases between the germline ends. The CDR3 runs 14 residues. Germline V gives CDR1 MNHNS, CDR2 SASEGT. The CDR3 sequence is CASSELQRNTEAFF. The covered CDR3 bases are TGTGCCAGCAGTGAACTACAGAGGAACACTGAA.

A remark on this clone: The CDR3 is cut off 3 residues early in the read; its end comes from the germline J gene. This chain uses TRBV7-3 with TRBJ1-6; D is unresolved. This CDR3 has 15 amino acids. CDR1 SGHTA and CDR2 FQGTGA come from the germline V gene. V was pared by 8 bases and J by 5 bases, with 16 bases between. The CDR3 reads CASRRAEGDNSPLHF. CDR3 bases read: TGTGCCAGCCGCCGAGCGGAGGGTGATAATTCACCC.

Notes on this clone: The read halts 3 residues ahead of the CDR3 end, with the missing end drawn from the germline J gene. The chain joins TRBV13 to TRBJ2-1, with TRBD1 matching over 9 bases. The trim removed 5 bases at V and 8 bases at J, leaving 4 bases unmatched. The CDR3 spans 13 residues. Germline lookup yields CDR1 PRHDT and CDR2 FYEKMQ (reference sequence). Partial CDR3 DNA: TGTGCCAGCAGCGAAACAGGGGGCGATGAG. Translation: CASSETGGDE. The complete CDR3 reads CASSETGGDEQFF.

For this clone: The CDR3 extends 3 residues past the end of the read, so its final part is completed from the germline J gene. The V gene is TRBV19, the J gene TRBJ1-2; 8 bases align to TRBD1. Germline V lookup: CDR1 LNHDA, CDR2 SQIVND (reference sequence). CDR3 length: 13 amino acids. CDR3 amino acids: CASRQGSSYDYTF. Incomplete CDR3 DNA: TGTGCCAGCCGACAGGGGAGCTCCTACGAC.

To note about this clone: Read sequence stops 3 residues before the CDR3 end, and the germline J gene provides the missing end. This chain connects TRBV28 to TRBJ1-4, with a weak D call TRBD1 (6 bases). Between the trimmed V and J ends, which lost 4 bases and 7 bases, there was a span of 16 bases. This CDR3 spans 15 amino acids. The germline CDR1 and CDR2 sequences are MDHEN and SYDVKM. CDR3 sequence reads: CASSSGGRGGEKLFF. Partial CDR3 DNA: TGTGCCAGCAGTTCTGGGGGCAGGGGAGGTGAAAAA. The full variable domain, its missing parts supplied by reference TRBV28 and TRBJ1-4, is DVKVTQSSRYLVKRTGEKVFLECVQDMDHENMFWYRQDPGLGLRLIYFSYDVKMKEKGDIPEGYSVSREKKERFSLILESASTNQTSMYLCASSSGGRGGEKLFFGSGTQLSVL.

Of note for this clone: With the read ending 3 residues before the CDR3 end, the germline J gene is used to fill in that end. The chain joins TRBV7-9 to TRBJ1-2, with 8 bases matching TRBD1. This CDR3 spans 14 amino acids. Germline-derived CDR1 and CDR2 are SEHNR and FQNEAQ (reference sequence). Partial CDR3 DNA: TGTGCCAGCAGTCGAGCATCAGGGGGCCTCGAC. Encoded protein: CASSRASGGLD. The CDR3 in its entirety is CASSRASGGLDYTF.